What follows describes a single T cell receptor (beta chain). Method: immunoSEQ multiplex PCR; TCRdb's copy keeps in-frame clones and lacks some. The sample has 300,000 to 350,000 clones; roughly 88% are singletons. This entry belongs to a study of Ad26.COV2.S vaccination and SARS-CoV-2 variants. Study at large: Trial arm assignment for the donor was COV1001 Ad26.COV2.S.

Germline V gene sequence: CDR1 MDHEN, CDR2 SYDVKM. Deletions cut 5 bases from V and 6 bases from J, with 17 bases between. There are 14 residues in the CDR3. Treatment meaning: around 19 received Ad26.COV2.S at low or high dose, single or two shots; five or six received placebo; per-sample allocation not given. Repertoires come from day 63 after the first vaccine or placebo injection. The chain links TRBV28 to TRBJ2-7; D not resolved. The receptor comes from a person between 18 and 65 years old who received the Ad26.COV2.S COVID-19 vaccine or a placebo. Sequences were derived from peripheral blood, sampled in a trial of Ad26.COV2.S vaccine versus placebo. CDR3 region: CASSPRLGLAEQYV. The CDR3 bases are TGTGCCAGCAGTCCCCGCTTGGGTCTGGCCGAGCAGTACGTC.